Shown below are 20 T cell receptor beta chains from a single sample sequenced in a study of T cells in women clearing cervical HPV infection. TCRdb's table, derived via immunoSEQ multiplex PCR, lists solely in-frame clones and lacks some. Reported are about 22,000 clones; the ten largest clones contain 7.5% to 10%. Sequenced input: blood buffy coat. The origin of the receptors is a woman between 18 and 70 years old with a cervical HPV16 infection that either progressed to CIN3+ or cleared (not recorded which).

Note on this clone: The read ends 3 residues before the CDR3 terminus; that terminus is restored from the germline J gene. The gene calls are TRBV7-2 and TRBJ1-2, with 11 bases that match TRBD1. The CDR3 runs 13 residues. The germline V gene encodes CDR1 SGHTA and CDR2 FQGNSA. The sequenced part of the CDR3 DNA is TGTGCCAGCAGCCCGGGACAGGGGGGCGGC. Translated, it gives CASSPGQGGG. The whole CDR3 sequence is CASSPGQGGGYTF.

Points on this clone: Read sequence stops 3 residues before the CDR3 end, and the germline J gene provides the missing end. The gene calls are TRBV5-6 and TRBJ1-4, with a tentative D call TRBD1 (6 bases). Germline CDR1 is SGHDT and CDR2 is YYEEEE. The CDR3 is 15 amino acids. V lost 0 bases and J 10 bases, leaving 16 bases between the germline ends. Incomplete CDR3 DNA: TGTGCCAGCAGCTTGGTTGGGCAGGGGAGGGGAAAA. Residues: CASSLVGQGRGK. The full CDR3 is CASSLVGQGRGKLFF.

The CDR3: CASTLTSTDTYTF. The DNA read from the CDR3 is TGTGCCAGCACTTTGACTAGCACAGATACC. The J gene is TRBJ1-2, the V gene TRBV2, with D hard to call. The read ends 3 residues early relative to the CDR3; the germline J gene fills the gap. This CDR3 has 13 amino acids. Germline lookup yields CDR1 SNHLY and CDR2 FYNNEI.

With respect to this clone: The missing CDR3 end, 3 residues past where the read stops, is filled in from the germline J gene. The chain combines TRBV5-1 with TRBJ1-4; 8 bases map to TRBD1. Unmatched junction bases numbered 10, after V lost 7 bases and J lost 5 bases. There are 15 residues in the CDR3. In germline, CDR1 is SGHRS, CDR2 YFSETQ. The CDR3 is CASGTMTGANEKLFF. Incomplete CDR3 DNA: TGCGCCAGCGGCACTATGACAGGGGCGAATGAAAAA.

About this clone: Read sequence stops 3 residues before the CDR3 end, and the germline J gene provides the missing end. The V call is TRBV5-1, the J call TRBJ1-5, with 7 nucleotides matching TRBD1. The J segment lost 1 base and the V segment lost 4 bases, leaving 5 bases of the junction unmatched. The CDR3 covers 15 residues. The germline CDR1 and CDR2 sequences are SGHRS and YFSETQ. This CDR3 is CASSPGQTSNQPQHF. CDR3 bases read: TGCGCCAGCAGCCCGGGACAGACCAGCAATCAGCCC.

In the case of this clone: The read terminates 3 residues before the CDR3 end, so the remaining end is supplied by the germline J gene. V and J are TRBV5-4 and TRBJ2-3; a weak D match, TRBD1 (5 bases). Looked up from germline, CDR1 is SGHNT and CDR2 is YYREEE (reference sequence). The CDR3 is made up of 15 amino acids. The V gene lost 0 bases and the J gene lost 2 bases, with 10 bases spanning the gap. The covered CDR3 bases are TGTGCCAGCAGCTTGGATGGGGCTAACACAGATACG. Amino acid sequence: CASSLDGANTDT. The complete CDR3 protein is CASSLDGANTDTQYF.

A word on this clone: Read sequence stops 3 residues before the CDR3 end, and the germline J gene provides the missing end. The sample holds other DNA sequences that translate to the same CDR3. The gene calls are TRBV7-9 and TRBJ1-4; D uncertain. CDR1 and CDR2 (germline): SEHNR, FQNEAQ (reference sequence). This CDR3 is built from 15 residues. Trimming left V 1 base short and J 0 bases short, with 6 bases between. The part of the CDR3 DNA that was read is TGTGCCAGCAGCTTAGGAGCGGCAACTAATGAAAAA. Protein sequence: CASSLGAATNEK. The CDR3 in its entirety is CASSLGAATNEKLFF.

Remarks on this clone: The CDR3 end lies 3 residues beyond the end of the read and is filled in from the germline J gene. This chain links TRBV29-1 with TRBJ2-4; D is possibly TRBD1 (5 bases). The germline V and J ends were trimmed by 7 bases and 1 base, with 20 bases remaining between them. The CDR3 is 16 residues long. Per the germline V gene, CDR1 is SQVTM and CDR2 is ANQGSEA. The sequenced CDR3 bases are TGCAGCGCTATCGGGTCAGGACAAAGGGCCAAAAACATT. Protein product: CSAIGSGQRAKNI. The whole CDR3 protein reads CSAIGSGQRAKNIQYF.

Incomplete CDR3 DNA: TGTGCCAGCTCACCTCAGACAGGGGAGAACGAC. Amino acid sequence: CASSPQTGEND. The entire CDR3 is CASSPQTGENDYTF. The V gene is TRBV18, the J gene TRBJ1-2; TRBD1 aligns across 8 bases. The sequenced fragment ends 3 residues before the CDR3 boundary, so the rest is inferred from the germline J gene. The CDR3 is 14 amino acids. Germline V CDR1 and CDR2: KGHSH, LQKENI.

About this clone itself: The CDR3 end is not reached by the read, which stops 3 residues before it; the germline J gene fills it in. The V and J genes are TRBV19 and TRBJ2-2; 9 bases are shared with TRBD2. This CDR3 contains 15 residues. V was clipped by 5 bases and J by 2 bases; unmatched bases: 3. Germline CDR1 is LNHDA and CDR2 is SQIVND (reference sequence). The covered CDR3 bases are TGTGCCAGTAGTGTTCTAGCGGGAAACACCGGGGAG. Its protein product is CASSVLAGNTGE. The whole CDR3 sequence reads CASSVLAGNTGELFF.

As to this clone: The sequence runs out 3 residues before the end of the CDR3; the remainder is reconstructed from the germline J gene. This chain joins TRBV29-1 and TRBJ1-1, with D possibly TRBD1 on 5 matching bases. The germline CDR1 and CDR2 sequences are SQVTM and ANQGSEA. V was trimmed by 6 bases and J by 4 bases, leaving 15 bases between them. There are 13 residues in the CDR3. This CDR3 reads CSVEGLGGTEAFF. The DNA read from the CDR3 is TGCAGCGTCGAGGGACTGGGGGGCACTGAA.

Notes on this clone: The CDR3 is cut off 3 residues early in the read; its end comes from the germline J gene. The chain carries TRBV5-6 and TRBJ1-2, with D unresolved. The V and J ends lost 1 base and 5 bases respectively, with 6 bases between them. This CDR3 is 12 amino acids long. CDR1 is SGHDT and CDR2 is YYEEEE in the germline V gene. The chain's CDR3 is CASSLTEYGYTF. CDR3 DNA (partial): TGTGCCAGCAGCTTGACAGAATATGGC.

The CDR3 DNA, read in part, is TGTGCCAGCTCATCATACCCCCCAGGGAACAATCAGCCC. It codes for CASSSYPPGNNQP. The CDR3, in full, reads CASSSYPPGNNQPQHF. The chain couples TRBV18 to TRBJ1-5; tentative D call: TRBD1 (5 bases). The DNA ends 3 residues before the CDR3 does, and the rest of the CDR3 is filled in from the germline J gene. Looked up from germline, CDR1 is KGHSH and CDR2 is LQKENI. The ends were cut back, 5 bases at V and 3 bases at J, with 17 bases in the middle. There are 16 residues in the CDR3.

Remarks on this clone: The read terminates 3 residues before the CDR3 end, so the remaining end is supplied by the germline J gene. The chain carries TRBV5-5 and TRBJ2-3, with D tentatively TRBD1 (5 bases). V lost 7 bases and J 1 base, leaving 13 bases between the germline ends. CDR1 SGHKS and CDR2 YYEKEE come from the germline V gene (reference sequence). CDR3 length equals 14 residues. The CDR3 sequence: CASGRVPGTDTQYF. The sequenced part of the CDR3 DNA is TGTGCCAGCGGCAGGGTGCCGGGCACAGATACG.

As regards this clone: The read ends 3 residues shy of where the CDR3 ends; the end is completed using the germline J gene. The chain has TRBV30 and TRBJ1-6, with D possibly matching TRBD1 (6 bases). The germline V and J ends were trimmed by 1 base and 9 bases, with 25 bases remaining between them. CDR3 length: 18 amino acids. CDR1 and CDR2 from the germline V gene are GTSNPN and SVGIG (reference sequence). CDR3 DNA (partial): TGTGCCTGGAGTGCCCGCCGGGGGGGGGCGATGGGAAGTTCACCC. Translated, it gives CAWSARRGGAMGSSP. The CDR3 in its entirety is CAWSARRGGAMGSSPLHF. The full variable domain, in which reference TRBV30 and TRBJ1-6 provide the parts outside the CDR3, is SQTIHQWPATLVQPVGSPLSLECTVEGTSNPNLYWYRQAAGRGLQLLFYSVGIGQISSEVPQNLSASRPQDRQFILSSKKLLLSDSGFYLCAWSARRGGAMGSSPLHFGNGTRLTVT.

Comment on this clone: The read ends 3 residues before the CDR3 terminus; that terminus is restored from the germline J gene. This chain uses TRBV20-1 with TRBJ2-2; 13 nucleotides agree with TRBD2. V was clipped by 6 bases and J by 7 bases; unmatched bases: 11. CDR1 is DFQATT and CDR2 is SNEGSKA in the germline V gene (reference sequence). This CDR3 region has 16 residues. The part of the CDR3 DNA that was read is TGCAGTGCAGCCACTAGCGGGGGGGCCTCAGGCGGGGAG. Translating it yields CSAATSGGASGGE. From start to end, the CDR3 is CSAATSGGASGGELFF.

A word on this clone: With the read ending 3 residues before the CDR3 end, the germline J gene is used to fill in that end. The chain recombines TRBV7-9 with TRBJ1-3, with 8 bases aligning to TRBD1. The V gene end was trimmed by 4 bases and the J gene end by 3 bases; junction bases not matched to a gene: 5. The germline CDR1 and CDR2 sequences are SEHNR and FQNEAQ (reference sequence). The CDR3 loop spans 15 amino acids. Partial CDR3 DNA: TGTGCCAGCAGCTCCGCGACAGGGGTTGGAAACACC. This sequence encodes CASSSATGVGNT. The full CDR3 protein reads CASSSATGVGNTIYF.

Concerning this clone itself: The junction does not match germline at one end; this may be a read error. CDR3 DNA, as far as it was read: TGCGCCAGCAGCCAAAGCACCTCCCGTCAGGGGGCTACG. Translation gives CASSQSTSRQGAT. The full CDR3 is CASSQSTSRQGATQYF. The chain carries TRBV4-2 and TRBJ2-3; 8 nucleotides agree with TRBD1. Coverage ceases 3 residues before the CDR3 finishes, and the germline J gene fills in the end. This CDR3 has 16 amino acids. The germline V gene has CDR1 LGHNA and CDR2 YNFKEQ.

Details on this clone: The DNA ends 3 residues before the CDR3 does, and the rest of the CDR3 is filled in from the germline J gene. V gene TRBV29-1 combines with J gene TRBJ1-1; TRBD1 might be the D (5 bases). Per germline, CDR1 SQVTM and CDR2 ANQGSEA. The CDR3 contains 12 residues. This CDR3 reads CSVEFQGGGAFF. Incomplete CDR3 DNA: TGCAGCGTTGAGTTTCAGGGCGGTGGA.

This CDR3 reads CASSLERGSPLHF. CDR3 DNA, as far as it was read: TGTGCCAGCAGCTTAGAGAGGGGTTCACCC. This chain uses TRBV7-6 with TRBJ1-6; TRBD1 is a possible D gene (5 bases). The read terminates 3 residues ahead of where the CDR3 ends, so the germline J gene completes it. Germline CDR1 SGHVS, CDR2 FNYEAQ. The CDR3 loop spans 13 amino acids. V was clipped by 1 base and J by 9 bases, with 7 bases between them.